This T cell receptor beta chain was sequenced for a study of T cells in Graves' hyperthyroidism and ophthalmopathy. RNA transcripts yielded amplified TCR beta CDR3 regions. A set of HTBI primers served as the primers for a first-round RT-PCR of the TCR CDR3. TCRdb re-derived calls from the multiplex PCR reads in MiXCR, one entry per CDR3 protein. The data show around 660,000 distinct CDR3 sequences, with 40% to 55% seen just once and roughly 7.2% held by the top ten. This clonotype was seen only once. Antigen unknown. Study-level findings and limits: Most expanded thyroid clonotypes above 0.001 recurred in blood.

CDR3 length: 12 amino acids. J lost 7 bases, V lost 11 bases, and 10 bases had no gene match. CDR1 and CDR2 (germline): SNHLY, FYNNEI. Sequencing was performed on peripheral blood or thyroid tissue (not recorded which). This chain joins TRBV2 and TRBJ1-1, with 7 bases lining up with TRBD1. This clonotype was obtained from an adult man with Graves' disease, either hyperthyroidism or ophthalmopathy (not recorded which). The CDR3 region is CARTGTADEAFF. The CDR3, as DNA: TGTGCCCGCACCGGGACAGCGGATGAAGCTTTCTTT.